The rows below give T cell receptor beta chains drawn from one sample of a study of identifying expanded T cells in peripheral blood. Generated by immunoSEQ multiplex PCR, the TCRdb table keeps only in-frame clones and is missing some. The table has around 80,000 clones, roughly nine tenths seen once; the top ten hold around 3.3%. Sequenced material: blood. Source of these receptors: a person aged 18 to 75 in good health. The CDR3 runs from the conserved cysteine through the conserved F or W. The order of the fields is D gene, V gene, J gene, clone size, CDR3 DNA, CDR3 protein. D genes are given only for firm matches. Not every row has a clone size; where given, it reads once, few, many or a size class.

-	TRBV15	TRBJ2-3	-	TGTGCCACCAGCCTGGTAGGGGGGGCAGATACGCAGTATTTT	CATSLVGGADTQYF
-	TRBV28	TRBJ2-7	-	TGTGCCAGCAGTTTCTCTAGGAGCTCCTACGAGCAGTACTTC	CASSFSRSSYEQYF
-	TRBV27	TRBJ1-4	-	TGTGCCAGCAGTTTATCGTATAAGGAAAAACTGTTTTTT	CASSLSYKEKLFF
TRBD2	TRBV19	TRBJ2-7	once	TGTGCCAGTAGTATCTCGTGGACTAGCGAGATACTCTTC	CASSISWTSEILF
-	TRBV5-6	TRBJ2-2	few	TGTGCCAGCAGCTTGCGTGCCGGCGGGGAGCTGTTTTTT	CASSLRAGGELFF
-	TRBV7-3	TRBJ2-3	few	TGTGCCAGCAGCCGCGGCGGCAACACAGATACGCAGTATTTT	CASSRGGNTDTQYF
TRBD2	TRBV6-6	TRBJ2-3	few	TGTGCCAGCGTGGCTAGCGGGGGAGATACGCAGTATTTT	CASVASGGDTQYF
-	TRBV15	TRBJ2-1	-	TGTGCCACCAGTCGACAGCAATATAACAACAATGAGCAGTTCTTC	CATSRQQYNNNEQFF
-	TRBV4-3	TRBJ2-2	-	TGCGCCAGCAGCGACGCGAACACCGGGGAGCTGTTTTTT	CASSDANTGELFF
-	TRBV6-4	TRBJ2-5	-	TGTGCCCACAGGTCCCGAAGTCAAGAGACCCAGTACTTC	CAHRSRSQETQYF
TRBD2	TRBV4-3	TRBJ2-3	-	TGCGCCAGCAGCCAAGAAGGGGCTAGCGGGGGGAACACAGATACGCAGTATTTT	CASSQEGASGGNTDTQYF
-	TRBV6-1	TRBJ1-3	once	TGTGCCAGCACCTTGACAGGCTCTGGAAACACCATATATTTT	CASTLTGSGNTIYF
-	TRBV19	TRBJ2-7	-	TGTGCCAGTGCCTCCCCAGGGGTGAGGGGCTACGAGCAGTACTTC	CASASPGVRGYEQYF
-	TRBV27	TRBJ2-5	-	TGTGCCAGCAGTCCGAACAGAAGGACCCAGTACTTC	CASSPNRRTQYF
-	TRBV27	TRBJ1-2	once	TGTGCCAGCAGTATGGCAGGGGTTGGCTACACCTTC	CASSMAGVGYTF
-	TRBV9	TRBJ2-3	-	TGTGCCAGCTCACCCGGGGGAACCACAGATACGCAGTATTTT	CASSPGGTTDTQYF
-	TRBV28	TRBJ1-1	-	TGTGCCAGCAGTTTAGGGGATTTGGGGGTAGGAGCTTTCTTT	CASSLGDLGVGAFF
-	TRBV2	TRBJ2-7	-	TGTGCCAGCAGTGAGTTAGAGGGGCGGACCTACGAGCAGTACTTC	CASSELEGRTYEQYF
-	TRBV7-2	TRBJ2-1	-	TGTGCCAGCAGCTTTGGCAGGCTCTCCTACAATGAGCAGTTCTTC	CASSFGRLSYNEQFF
-	TRBV28	TRBJ2-3	-	TGTGCCAGCAGTTCCGGGATGCCAGATACGCAGTATTTT	CASSSGMPDTQYF
-	TRBV7-9	TRBJ2-7	-	TGTGCCAGCAGATATAGCGGCGGAGGCGAGCAGTACTTC	CASRYSGGGEQYF
-	TRBV6-5	TRBJ1-1	-	TGTGCCAGCAGTTACGGATCCAGGGGTACTGAAGCTTTCTTT	CASSYGSRGTEAFF
-	TRBV7-2	TRBJ1-1	-	TGTGCCAGCAGCTTAGCTTGGGGTGAAGCTTTCTTT	CASSLAWGEAFF
TRBD2	TRBV11-2	TRBJ2-7	few	TGTGCCAGCAGACGCGGACTAGCGGGCCAGTACGAGCAGTACTTC	CASRRGLAGQYEQYF
-	TRBV9	TRBJ2-7	-	TGTGCCAGCAGCGTAGGTAGTGACGAGCAGTACTTC	CASSVGSDEQYF
TRBD2	TRBV5-6	TRBJ2-1	once	TGTGCCAGCAGCTCCTGGACTAGCGGGAGAGGTAATGAGCAGTTCTTC	CASSSWTSGRGNEQFF
-	TRBV7-2	TRBJ1-1	-	TGTGCCAGCAGCTTAGTCCCAGGGGTGAACACTGAAGCTTTCTTT	CASSLVPGVNTEAFF
-	TRBV9	TRBJ1-4	-	TGTGCCAGCAGCGTAGGGGGACTGGACAATGAAAAACTGTTTTTT	CASSVGGLDNEKLFF
TRBD1	TRBV5-5	TRBJ1-1	-	TGTGCCAGCAGCCCGGGACAGGGGAACACTGAAGCTTTCTTT	CASSPGQGNTEAFF
TRBD1	TRBV5-4	TRBJ2-2	-	TGTGCCAGCAGCTCCCCCGGAGGCGCAGGGGGCACCGGGGAGCTGTTTTTT	CASSSPGGAGGTGELFF
-	TRBV4-2	TRBJ2-7	-	TGTGCCAGCAGCCAATCTAAGGGGGATTCCTACGAGCAGTACTTC	CASSQSKGDSYEQYF
-	TRBV11-2	TRBJ1-1	-	TGTGCCAGCAGCTTAGTAGGGGAAACTGAAGCTTTCTTT	CASSLVGETEAFF
-	TRBV6-6	TRBJ2-1	-	TGTGCCAGCAGTTACGTAGGGGAGCAGTTCTTC	CASSYVGEQFF
-	TRBV10-3	TRBJ2-4	-	TGTGCCATCAGTGTAGGGGAATCAATGGGGGGAAACATTCAGTACTTC	CAISVGESMGGNIQYF
TRBD1	TRBV7-2	TRBJ2-7	-	TGTGCCAGCAGTTGGGACAGGGGCTCCTACGAGCAGTACTTC	CASSWDRGSYEQYF
-	TRBV7-2	TRBJ1-2	-	TGTGCCAGCAGCTTAGAGGGTGGCGGCTACACCTTC	CASSLEGGGYTF
-	TRBV19	TRBJ1-4	-	TGTGCCAGTAGTACCGCGGTACTAGACGAAAAACTGTTTTTT	CASSTAVLDEKLFF
-	TRBV4-1	TRBJ1-4	-	TGCGCCAGCAGCCTCCAGGCAGGGTTCCCAAATGAAAAACTGTTTTTT	CASSLQAGFPNEKLFF
-	TRBV5-4	TRBJ2-1	-	TGTGCCAGCAGCTTGCAGGGGAACCACAATGAGCAGTTCTTC	CASSLQGNHNEQFF
TRBD1	TRBV9	TRBJ2-1	-	TGTGCCAGCAGCCCGACGACAGGGAACTCCTACAATGAGCAGTTCTTC	CASSPTTGNSYNEQFF
-	TRBV7-3	TRBJ2-3	-	TGTGCCAGCAGCTTAAACCCGGGGACAGATACGCAGTATTTT	CASSLNPGTDTQYF
TRBD2	TRBV4-3	TRBJ2-1	-	TGCGCCAGCAGCCAAGATACTAGCGGGTTGAGAGATGAGCAGTTCTTC	CASSQDTSGLRDEQFF